Following are 5 T cell receptor beta chains from one sample sequenced in a study of cytomegalovirus exposure and HLA in healthy donors. PCR used 60 Vbeta primers and 13 Jbeta primers. Using immunoSEQ multiplex PCR, the repertoire was profiled, and TCRdb retains in-frame clones only, with some absent. Among just over 70,000 clones listed, around 70% were seen once. The sequencing input was PBMCs. These receptors came from a human donor in good health.

The chain is built from TRBV10-3 and TRBJ1-2, with 10 bases fitting TRBD1. The V segment lost 11 bases and the J segment 7 bases; nucleotides outside the gene matches: 19. The CDR3 sequence is 16 residues long. Germline values: CDR1 ENHRY, CDR2 SYGVKD. The CDR3 nucleotides read TGTGCCTCCCAAGTGGGGTTAGGGACAGGGGCAGGTGGCTACACCTTC. Its translation is CASQVGLGTGAGGYTF.

The chain employs TRBV7-8 and TRBJ2-7; 7 positions agree with TRBD1. The CDR3 is made up of 13 amino acids. The V and J ends lost 3 bases and 5 bases, in that order; junction bases with no gene match: 4. The germline V gene encodes CDR1 SGHVS and CDR2 FQNEAQ. The CDR3: CASSFDRVNEQYF. The CDR3 nucleotides are TGTGCCAGCAGCTTCGACAGGGTCAACGAGCAGTACTTC.

The gene calls are TRBV27 and TRBJ2-7; maybe TRBD2 (7 bases). The V end lost 3 bases, the J end lost 4 bases, and 16 bases lay between the germline ends. The CDR3 is 15 amino acids. Germline V lookup: CDR1 MNHEY, CDR2 SMNVEV (reference sequence). CDR3 amino acids: CASSLGGQGRYEQYF. The CDR3 DNA sequence: TGTGCCAGCAGTTTGGGGGGGCAGGGGAGGTACGAGCAGTACTTC.

The chain has TRBV4-1 and TRBJ2-7, with 9 bases identical to TRBD1. From germline, CDR1 is MGHRA and CDR2 YSYEKL. The CDR3 sequence is 17 residues long. With V trimmed by 0 bases and J by 4 bases, 10 bases remained unmatched. The CDR3 region is CASSQDGGGTGWYEQYF. The DNA for the CDR3 is TGCGCCAGCAGCCAAGATGGTGGAGGGACAGGGTGGTACGAGCAGTACTTC.

The chain joins TRBV10-1 to TRBJ2-7; TRBD1 agrees at 9 bases. V lost 6 bases to trimming and J lost 6 bases; unmatched junction nucleotides: 6. The CDR3 is 13 residues long. Germline V gene data show CDR1 as WNHNN and CDR2 as SYGVQD (reference sequence). The CDR3 bases are TGCGCCAGCAGAGCCGGGACAGGGTCCGAGCAGTACTTC. This codes for CASRAGTGSEQYF.